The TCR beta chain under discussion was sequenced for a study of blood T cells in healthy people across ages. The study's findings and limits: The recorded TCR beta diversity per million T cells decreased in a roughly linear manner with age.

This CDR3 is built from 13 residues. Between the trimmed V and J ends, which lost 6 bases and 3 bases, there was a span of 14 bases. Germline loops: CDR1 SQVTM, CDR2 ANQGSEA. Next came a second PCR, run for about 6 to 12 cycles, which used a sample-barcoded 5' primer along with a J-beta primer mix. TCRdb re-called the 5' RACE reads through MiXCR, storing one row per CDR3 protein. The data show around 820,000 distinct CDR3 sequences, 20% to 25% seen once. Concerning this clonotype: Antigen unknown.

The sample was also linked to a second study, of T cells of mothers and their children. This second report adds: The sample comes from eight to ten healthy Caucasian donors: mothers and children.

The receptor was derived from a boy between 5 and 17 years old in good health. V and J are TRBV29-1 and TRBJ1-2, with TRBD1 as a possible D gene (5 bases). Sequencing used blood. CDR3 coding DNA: TGCAGCGTCTTCGGGGCAGTCTACTATGGCTACACCTTC. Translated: CSVFGAVYYGYTF.